The following is a T cell receptor (beta chain) sequence with its context. The data stem from a study of blood T cell repertoires in COVID-19. Whole-study context: Acute-phase and convalescent COVID-19 samples originated in the United States, Italy and Spain.

V was cut by 3 bases and J by 6 bases, with 18 bases left in between. The CDR3 totals 15 residues. CDR1 is SGHNT and CDR2 is YYREEE in the germline V gene (reference sequence). Clones were read by immunoSEQ multiplex PCR, and TCRdb kept only the in-frame ones, dropping some. The sample includes about 69,000 clones, 60% to 85% of them seen just once. Sequences were obtained from peripheral blood. This chain uses TRBV5-4 with TRBJ1-2; no clear D. The sequence was obtained from a man aged 60-69 years with acute or convalescent COVID-19. The CDR3 nucleotides are TGTGCCAGCAGCTCTACGACAACCCCAAGCAATGGCTACACCTTC. Its protein is CASSSTTTPSNGYTF.